This is a list of T cell receptor beta chains from one sample in a study of OX40 agonist ivuxolimab in advanced cancers. Profiled with immunoSEQ multiplex PCR; TCRdb holds only in-frame clones, not every one. The repertoire has 25,000 to 35,000 clones, approximately 86% of them found once; the top ten carry roughly 31%. The sequenced sample was CD4+ or CD8+ T cells sorted from blood, obtained in a trial of the OX40 agonist ivuxolimab. The receptors were gathered from an adult with an advanced solid tumor such as melanoma, head and neck, liver or kidney cancer. Each CDR3 is given with its conserved first and last residue. A D gene is named only where the DNA matches it firmly. Expanded clones are given a class, and other clones once, few, many or no size at all.

CDR3aa,CDR3nt,j_gene,abundance,d_gene,v_gene
CSVEDPRTYEQYF,TGCAGCGTTGAAGATCCACGGACCTACGAGCAGTACTTC,TRBJ2-7,NA,NA,TRBV29-1
CASSQDRATNEKLFF,TGTGCCAGCAGTCAGGACAGAGCAACTAATGAAAAACTGTTTTTT,TRBJ1-4,NA,NA,TRBV6-6
CASSSLTGATDTQYF,TGTGCCAGCAGCTCCTTGACAGGGGCAACAGATACGCAGTATTTT,TRBJ2-3,NA,TRBD1,TRBV7-9
CASSFMASETQYF,TGTGCCAGCAGTTTTATGGCGTCCGAGACCCAGTACTTC,TRBJ2-5,NA,NA,TRBV27
CASSLAIREQYF,TGTGCCAGCAGCTTAGCGATCCGGGAGCAGTACTTC,TRBJ2-7,NA,NA,TRBV7-9
CASRVAGTGMNEQFF,TGCGCCAGCCGAGTTGCCGGGACAGGGATGAATGAGCAGTTCTTC,TRBJ2-1,NA,TRBD1,TRBV5-1
CASSNNRVYNEQFF,TGTGCCAGCAGCAATAATAGGGTCTACAATGAGCAGTTCTTC,TRBJ2-1,few,NA,TRBV7-2
CASSQGGTGWTYNEQFF,TGTGCCAGCAGCCAAGGGGGGACAGGGTGGACCTACAATGAGCAGTTCTTC,TRBJ2-1,once,TRBD1,TRBV14
CASSLIGQPETQYF,TGTGCCAGCAGCCTTATTGGACAGCCAGAGACCCAGTACTTC,TRBJ2-5,NA,NA,TRBV7-9
CASSVGQGILGYTF,TGTGCCAGCAGTGTGGGACAGGGGATCCTTGGCTACACCTTC,TRBJ1-2,NA,TRBD1,TRBV27
CASSPGGTSGGSSYNEQFF,TGTGCCAGCAGCCCAGGTGGGACTAGCGGGGGAAGCTCCTACAATGAGCAGTTCTTC,TRBJ2-1,NA,TRBD2,TRBV11-2
CASSQEFSWNTEAFF,TGTGCCAGCAGCCAAGAGTTTTCGTGGAACACTGAAGCTTTCTTT,TRBJ1-1,NA,NA,TRBV14
CASSIGWGSGGYNEQFF,TGTGCCAGTAGTATAGGATGGGGTAGCGGGGGTTACAATGAGCAGTTCTTC,TRBJ2-1,NA,TRBD2,TRBV19
CASSFGEHDNEQFF,TGTGCCAGCAGCTTCGGGGAACACGACAATGAGCAGTTCTTC,TRBJ2-1,NA,NA,TRBV7-6
CASSFGQLDYEQYF,TGTGCCAGCAGTTTCGGGCAGTTGGACTACGAGCAGTACTTC,TRBJ2-7,NA,NA,TRBV27
CATHQGGSRGSVFYEQYF,TGTGCCACCCATCAAGGGGGGTCGAGGGGGAGTGTTTTCTACGAGCAGTACTTC,TRBJ2-7,NA,NA,TRBV11-2